The 17 T cell receptor beta chains listed next were all sequenced from one sample in a study of cytomegalovirus exposure and HLA in healthy donors (dated by TCRdb to about 2017). The library was obtained by the immunoSEQ multiplex PCR assay. For the multiplex PCR, a mixture combining 60 forward primers for TCR Vbeta segments and 13 reverse primers for TCR Jbeta segments was used. Not all clones reach the TCRdb copy of this immuneACCESS table, which keeps in-frame sequences only. Checked studies attribute under half of the gap to unresolved V genes and leave the rest unexplained. The sample records roughly 100,000 clones, around 80% of which are singletons. Roughly 5% of the sample goes to the ten largest clones. Specimen: PBMCs. The receptor source for this set is a man aged 25 to 40 in good health and CMV-seropositive.

The chain uses TRBV7-9 and TRBJ2-2; 12 bases align to TRBD2. The length of the CDR3 is 18 residues. Trimming removed 3 bases from V and 4 bases from J; junction bases left unmatched: 9. In germline, CDR1 is SEHNR, CDR2 FQNEAQ (reference sequence). Here the CDR3 DNA reads TGTGCCAGCAGCTTCGGACTAGCGGGGAGGGACGGCACCGGGGAGCTGTTTTTT. It translates to CASSFGLAGRDGTGELFF.

As DNA, the CDR3 is TGTGCCAGCAGCCCAAGACAGGGGACCGGGGAGCTGTTTTTT. Encoded protein: CASSPRQGTGELFF. The chain links TRBV7-3 to TRBJ2-2; the match to TRBD1 covers 8 bases. Germline V CDR1 and CDR2: SGHTA, FQGTGA. The CDR3 is 14 amino acids. J was trimmed by 5 bases and V by 5 bases; bases with no gene match: 4.

The chain is built from TRBV7-2 and TRBJ2-7, with TRBD2 identical over 9 bases. V lost 5 bases, J lost 2 bases, and 7 bases stayed unmatched. The germline gives CDR1 SGHTA, CDR2 FQGNSA. The CDR3 has 15 residues. The DNA of the CDR3 is TGTGCCAGCAGCCCCGGACTAGCGCACGCCTACGAGCAGTACTTC. It specifies CASSPGLAHAYEQYF.

This chain uses TRBV7-8 with TRBJ1-6; a weak D match, TRBD1 (6 bases). Germline CDR1 is SGHVS and CDR2 is FQNEAQ. V lost 1 base, J lost 7 bases, and 11 bases lay in between. The CDR3 extends over 15 amino acids. The CDR3: CASSLVQGGNSPLHF. In nucleotides, the CDR3 is TGTGCCAGCAGCTTAGTACAGGGTGGGAATTCACCCCTCCACTTT.

V gene TRBV4-1 combines with J gene TRBJ1-1; possible D gene TRBD1, 6 bases. The CDR3 covers 17 residues. V was clipped by 0 bases and J by 1 base, with 15 bases between them. The V gene's germline CDR1 is MGHRA and CDR2 YSYEKL. The CDR3 DNA reads TGCGCCAGCAGCCAAGACATGAACAGGGCCCAGAACACTGAAGCTTTCTTT. Protein sequence: CASSQDMNRAQNTEAFF.

The chain carries TRBV6-4 and TRBJ2-1; the D is unclear. Trimming stripped 3 bases from V and 4 bases from J, with 7 bases between. The CDR3 covers 13 residues. The V gene's germline CDR1 is MRHNA and CDR2 SNTAGT. CDR3: CASSEAAYNEQFF. In DNA, the CDR3 is TGTGCCAGCAGTGAAGCTGCTTACAATGAGCAGTTCTTC.

This clone was seen a few times. The chain is built from TRBV30 and TRBJ1-4; D remains unclear. The germline V gene has CDR1 GTSNPN and CDR2 SVGIG (reference sequence). V was cut by 0 bases and J by 1 base, with 6 bases left in between. The CDR3 spans 14 residues. CDR3 residues: CAWSVGGTNEKLFF. DNA for the CDR3: TGTGCCTGGAGTGTAGGAGGAACTAATGAAAAACTGTTTTTT.

The V gene is TRBV6-5, the J gene TRBJ2-5; maybe TRBD1 (6 bases). This CDR3 comprises 15 residues. The V end was cut by 6 bases, the J end by 5 bases, with 19 bases between. Germline loops: CDR1 MNHEY, CDR2 SVGAGI. Written as DNA, the CDR3 is TGTGCCAGCAGCCCCGGGACACTCTCGGGGGAGACCCAGTACTTC. It specifies CASSPGTLSGETQYF.

The J gene is TRBJ1-2, the V gene TRBV2; 8 bases are a match to TRBD1. Germline CDR1 is SNHLY and CDR2 is FYNNEI. Unmatched junction bases numbered 5, after V lost 4 bases and J lost 1 base. This CDR3 is 15 amino acids long. The CDR3 loop reads CASSVAGQGNYGYTF. For the CDR3, the DNA is TGTGCCAGCAGTGTTGCCGGACAGGGTAACTATGGCTACACCTTC.

This sequence joins TRBV5-6 and TRBJ1-6, with D possibly matching TRBD1 (5 bases). Per the germline V gene, CDR1 is SGHDT and CDR2 is YYEEEE. V was trimmed by 5 bases and J by 13 bases, leaving 19 bases between them. The CDR3 totals 14 residues. The CDR3 is CASSFRLGGNPLHF. In DNA form, the CDR3 reads TGTGCCAGCAGTTTTCGCCTGGGGGGTAATCCCCTCCACTTT.

The rearrangement links TRBV9 to TRBJ2-3; 7 bases match TRBD1. The germline CDR1 and CDR2 sequences are SGDLS and YYNGEE. There are 13 residues in the CDR3. V gave up 3 bases and J gave up 5 bases; unmatched junction bases: 3. CDR3 sequence: CASSGDRRDTQYF. CDR3 sequence (DNA): TGTGCCAGCAGCGGGGACAGAAGAGATACGCAGTATTTT.

This rearrangement joins TRBV14 to TRBJ1-2, with a tentative D call TRBD1 (6 bases). The V gene's germline CDR1 is SGHDN and CDR2 FVKESK. V dropped 0 bases and J dropped 3 bases, with 17 bases sitting between them. This CDR3 is 17 amino acids long. CDR3 nucleotide sequence: TGTGCCAGCAGCCAAGAGATGGGGGCCCAACACTACTATGGCTACACCTTC. Amino acids: CASSQEMGAQHYYGYTF.

The V call is TRBV27, the J call TRBJ1-1; 7 nucleotides line up with TRBD1. The CDR3 is made up of 14 amino acids. Germline V gene sequence: CDR1 MNHEY, CDR2 SMNVEV (reference sequence). With V trimmed by 4 bases and J by 2 bases, 4 bases remained unmatched. The CDR3 region is CASSSRGLNTEAFF. DNA for the CDR3: TGTGCCAGCAGTTCAAGGGGGCTAAACACTGAAGCTTTCTTT.

The chain links TRBV10-3 to TRBJ2-2; D is perhaps TRBD2 (6 bases). Deletions cut 8 bases from V and 5 bases from J, with 9 bases between. This CDR3 contains 12 residues. Germline assignment: CDR1 ENHRY and CDR2 SYGVKD. CDR3 in amino acids: CAILRGTGELFF. CDR3 DNA: TGTGCCATCCTGCGGGGTACCGGGGAGCTGTTTTTT.

This chain joins TRBV7-6 and TRBJ2-2; a possible D gene is TRBD2 (6 bases). Trimming took 4 bases from V and 0 from J, leaving 12 bases between them. Per germline, CDR1 SGHVS and CDR2 FNYEAQ. This CDR3 is built from 16 residues. CDR3 in amino acids: CASSSWDFSNTGELFF. The CDR3 DNA reads as TGTGCCAGCAGCTCCTGGGACTTTTCGAACACCGGGGAGCTGTTTTTT.

The V and J genes are TRBV5-5 and TRBJ2-2; 9 nucleotides line up with TRBD1. Germline V lookup: CDR1 SGHKS, CDR2 YYEKEE (reference sequence). CDR3 length equals 16 residues. J was trimmed by 5 bases and V by 8 bases; bases with no gene match: 13. CDR3 loop: CASRTPGTGPTGELFF. The DNA of the CDR3 is TGTGCCAGTAGAACGCCCGGGACAGGGCCAACCGGGGAGCTGTTTTTT.

This clone was counted once. The conserved phenylalanine or tryptophan is not found at the CDR3 terminus, so this likely reflects a read error. No DNA is shown, since the ends of the CDR3 on it are uncertain; the CDR3 is the one TCRdb lists. The chain combines TRBV6-6 with TRBJ2-6; the table's D call of TRBD2 was not tested on the DNA. The CDR3 numbers 8 amino acids, ends counted. Germline V gene lookup returns CDR1 MNHNY and CDR2 SVGAGI (reference sequence). CDR3: CASREDAR.